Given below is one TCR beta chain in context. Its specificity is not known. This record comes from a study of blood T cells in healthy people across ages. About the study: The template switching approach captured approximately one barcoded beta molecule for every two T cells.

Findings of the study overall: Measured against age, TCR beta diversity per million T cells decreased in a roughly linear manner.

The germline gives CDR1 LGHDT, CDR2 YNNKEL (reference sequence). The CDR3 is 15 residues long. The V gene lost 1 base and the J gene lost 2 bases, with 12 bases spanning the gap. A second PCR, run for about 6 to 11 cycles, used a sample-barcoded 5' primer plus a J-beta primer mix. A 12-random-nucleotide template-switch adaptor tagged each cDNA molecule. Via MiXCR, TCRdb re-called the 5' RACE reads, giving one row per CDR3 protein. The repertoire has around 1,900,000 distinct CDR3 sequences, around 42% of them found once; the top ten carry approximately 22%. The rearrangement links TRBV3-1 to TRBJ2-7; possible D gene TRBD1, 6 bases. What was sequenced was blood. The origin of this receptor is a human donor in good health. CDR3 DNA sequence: TGTGCCAGCAGCCAAGCCCGCACAGGGCCCTACGAGCAGTACTTC. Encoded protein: CASSQARTGPYEQYF.